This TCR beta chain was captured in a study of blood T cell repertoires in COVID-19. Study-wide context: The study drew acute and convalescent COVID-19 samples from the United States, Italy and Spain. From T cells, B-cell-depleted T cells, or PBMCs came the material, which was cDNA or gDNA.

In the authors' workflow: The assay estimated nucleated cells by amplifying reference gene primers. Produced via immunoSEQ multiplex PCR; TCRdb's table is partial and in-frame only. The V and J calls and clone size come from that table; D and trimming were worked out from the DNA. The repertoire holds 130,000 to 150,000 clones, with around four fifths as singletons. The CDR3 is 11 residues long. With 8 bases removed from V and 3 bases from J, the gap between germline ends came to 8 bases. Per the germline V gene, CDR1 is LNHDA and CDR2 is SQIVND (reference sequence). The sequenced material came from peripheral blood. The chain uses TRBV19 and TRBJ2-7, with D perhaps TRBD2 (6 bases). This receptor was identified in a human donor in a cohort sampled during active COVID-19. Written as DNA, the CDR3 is TGTGCCAGTGGGGGAGGCTACGAGCAGTACTTC. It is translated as CASGGGYEQYF.